This TCR beta chain was found in a study of CD8+ T cells in alopecia areata. The CDR3 contains 13 residues. The V and J ends lost 3 bases and 4 bases, in that order; junction bases with no gene match: 1. Germline V gene data show CDR1 as SEHNR and CDR2 as FQNEAQ (reference sequence). Study-wide points: Among the top 100, expanded CD8+ clones were significantly decreased by tofacitinib, as was scalp clonality.

In the case of this clone: Its matching antigen is unknown.

As the sequencing template, cDNA was produced by extracting RNA and reverse transcribing it. TCRdb's copy holds only in-frame clones and misses some; the assay was immunoSEQ multiplex PCR. This table holds tens of thousands of clones, roughly 92% found once. Treatment reported: oral pan-JAK inhibitor, 5-10 mg twice daily. The source material was CD8+ T cells sorted from blood, sampled at week 24, from a patient treated with tofacitinib. The receptor was derived from a human donor with alopecia areata. V is TRBV7-9 and J is TRBJ2-7; 9 bases are shared with TRBD1. CDR3 DNA sequence: TGTGCCAGCAGCTTTGACAGGGGGTACGAGCAGTACTTC. This gives the protein CASSFDRGYEQYF.